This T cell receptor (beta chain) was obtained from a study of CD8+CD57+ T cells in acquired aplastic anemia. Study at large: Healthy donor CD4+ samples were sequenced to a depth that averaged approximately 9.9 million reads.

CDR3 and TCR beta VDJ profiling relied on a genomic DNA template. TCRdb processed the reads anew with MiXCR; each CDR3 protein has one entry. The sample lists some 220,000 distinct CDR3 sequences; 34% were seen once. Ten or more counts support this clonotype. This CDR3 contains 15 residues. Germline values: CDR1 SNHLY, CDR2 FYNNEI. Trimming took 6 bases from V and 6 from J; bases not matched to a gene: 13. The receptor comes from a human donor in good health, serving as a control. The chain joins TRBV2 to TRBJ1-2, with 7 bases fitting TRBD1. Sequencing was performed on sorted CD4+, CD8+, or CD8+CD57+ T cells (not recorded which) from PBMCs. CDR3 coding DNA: TGTGCCAGCAGCGGGACAGCCGGGGTCATGAATGGCTACACCTTC. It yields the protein CASSGTAGVMNGYTF.